Here is one TCR beta chain with its context. These data belong to a study of blood T cell repertoires in COVID-19. The wider study: From the United States, Italy and Spain came samples of acute and convalescent COVID-19. In each case, the material was cDNA or gDNA derived from T cells, B-cell-depleted T cells, or PBMCs.

V shed 4 bases and J shed 3 bases, with 10 bases lying between them. This CDR3 is 13 amino acids long. Germline V gives CDR1 ENHRY, CDR2 SYGVKD. Original processing methods: Estimation of nucleated cell counts relied on the amplification of reference gene primers. Only in-frame clones appear in the TCRdb table, and some are missing; sequencing was by immunoSEQ multiplex PCR. The D gene and trimming were derived from the DNA, and the V and J assignments and clone size from that table. Here the sample spans some 330,000 clones, approximately 87% being singletons. This receptor was taken from a woman aged 45 to 65 with active or convalescent COVID-19. This chain links TRBV10-3 with TRBJ2-7; TRBD2 might be the D (5 bases). Sequenced: peripheral blood. CDR3 coding DNA: TGTGCCATCAGTGTCTTGAGCGGCTACGAGCAGTACTTC. This sequence encodes CAISVLSGYEQYF.